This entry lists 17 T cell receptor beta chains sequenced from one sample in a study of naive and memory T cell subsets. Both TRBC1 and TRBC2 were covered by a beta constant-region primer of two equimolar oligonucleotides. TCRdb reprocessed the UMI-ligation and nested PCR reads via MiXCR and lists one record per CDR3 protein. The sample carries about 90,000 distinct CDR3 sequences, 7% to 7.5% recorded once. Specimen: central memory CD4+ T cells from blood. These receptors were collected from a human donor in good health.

CDR3 sequence reads: CASSFDAGLAGRNEQFF. In nucleotides, the CDR3 is TGTGCCAGCAGCTTCGACGCGGGACTAGCGGGGCGCAATGAGCAGTTCTTC. The chain links TRBV7-8 to TRBJ2-1; TRBD2 matches at 13 bases. The V and J ends lost 3 bases and 6 bases, in that order; junction bases with no gene match: 8. The CDR3 sequence is 17 residues long. CDR1 SGHVS and CDR2 FQNEAQ come from the germline V gene.

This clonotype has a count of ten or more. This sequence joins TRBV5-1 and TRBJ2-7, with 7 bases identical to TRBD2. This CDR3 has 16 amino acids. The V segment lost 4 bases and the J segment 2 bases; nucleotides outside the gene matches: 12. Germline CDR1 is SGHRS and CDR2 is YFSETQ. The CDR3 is CASSPGGASLTYEQYF. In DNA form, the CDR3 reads TGCGCCAGCAGCCCGGGAGGCGCTAGTCTAACCTACGAGCAGTACTTC.

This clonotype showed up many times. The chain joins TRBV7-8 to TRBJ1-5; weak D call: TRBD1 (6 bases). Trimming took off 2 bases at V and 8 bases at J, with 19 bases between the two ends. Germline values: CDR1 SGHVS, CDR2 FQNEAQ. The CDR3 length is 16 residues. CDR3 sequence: CASSLSGGAAAKPQHF. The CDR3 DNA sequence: TGTGCCAGCAGCTTATCGGGGGGGGCAGCGGCCAAGCCCCAGCATTTT.

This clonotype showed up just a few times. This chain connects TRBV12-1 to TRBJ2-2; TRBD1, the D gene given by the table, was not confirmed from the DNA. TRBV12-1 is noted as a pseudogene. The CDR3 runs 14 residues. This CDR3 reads CASRIKGPAGELFF. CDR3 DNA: TGTGCCAGCAGGATCAAGGGACCCGCCGGGGAGCTGTTTTTT.

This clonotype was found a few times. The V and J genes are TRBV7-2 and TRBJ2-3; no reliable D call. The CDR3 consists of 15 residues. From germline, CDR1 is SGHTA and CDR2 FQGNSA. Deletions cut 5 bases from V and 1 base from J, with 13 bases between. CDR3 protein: CASSPMARGTDTQYF. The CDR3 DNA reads TGTGCCAGCAGCCCCATGGCTAGGGGCACAGATACGCAGTATTTT.

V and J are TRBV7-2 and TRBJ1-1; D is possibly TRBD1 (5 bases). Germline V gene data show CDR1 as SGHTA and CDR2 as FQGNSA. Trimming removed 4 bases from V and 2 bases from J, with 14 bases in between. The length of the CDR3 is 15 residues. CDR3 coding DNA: TGTGCCAGCAGCTCAAAGACAGTGTCAAACACTGAAGCTTTCTTT. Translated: CASSSKTVSNTEAFF.

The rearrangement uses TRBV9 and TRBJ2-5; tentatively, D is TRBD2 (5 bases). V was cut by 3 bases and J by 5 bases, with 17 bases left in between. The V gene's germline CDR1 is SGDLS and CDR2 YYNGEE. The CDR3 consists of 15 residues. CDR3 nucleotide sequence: TGTGCCAGCAGCGAATCCGGGATCAGAGGGGAGACCCAGTACTTC. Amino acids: CASSESGIRGETQYF.

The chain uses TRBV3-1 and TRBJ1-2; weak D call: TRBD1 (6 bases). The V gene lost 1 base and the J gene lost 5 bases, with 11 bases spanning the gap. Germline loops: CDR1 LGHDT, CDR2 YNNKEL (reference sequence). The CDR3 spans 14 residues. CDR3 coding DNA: TGTGCCAGCAGCCAAGGAGGACAGTTTTATGGCTACACCTTC. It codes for CASSQGGQFYGYTF.

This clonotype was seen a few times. The CDR3 DNA reads as TGTGCCAGCAGCTGGGGGGGCGGTATCGCAGATACGCAGTATTTT. Translation gives CASSWGGGIADTQYF. The chain has TRBV7-8 and TRBJ2-3; TRBD2 might be the D (7 bases). Trimming removed 4 bases at V and 4 bases at J, with 15 bases between. Germline assignment: CDR1 SGHVS and CDR2 FQNEAQ. CDR3 length equals 15 residues.

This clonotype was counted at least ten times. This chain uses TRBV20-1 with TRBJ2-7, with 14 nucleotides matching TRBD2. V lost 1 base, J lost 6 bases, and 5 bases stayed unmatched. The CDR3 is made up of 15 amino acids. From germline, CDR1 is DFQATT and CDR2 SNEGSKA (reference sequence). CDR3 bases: TGCAGTGCTAGAGGTGCCGGGACTAGCGGGAGCGAGCAGTACTTC. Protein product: CSARGAGTSGSEQYF.

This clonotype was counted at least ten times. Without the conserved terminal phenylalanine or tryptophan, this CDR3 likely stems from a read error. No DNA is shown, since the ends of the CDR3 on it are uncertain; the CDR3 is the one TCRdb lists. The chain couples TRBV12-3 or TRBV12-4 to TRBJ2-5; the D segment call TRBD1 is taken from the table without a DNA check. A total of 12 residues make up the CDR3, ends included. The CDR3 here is CASSSSTGPLGV.

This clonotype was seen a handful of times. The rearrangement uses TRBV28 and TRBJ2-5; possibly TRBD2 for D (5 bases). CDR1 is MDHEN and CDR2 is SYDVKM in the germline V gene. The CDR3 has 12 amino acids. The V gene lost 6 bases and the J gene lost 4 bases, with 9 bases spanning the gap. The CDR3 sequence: CASRSGGETQYF. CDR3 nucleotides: TGTGCCAGCAGGAGCGGCGGAGAGACCCAGTACTTC.

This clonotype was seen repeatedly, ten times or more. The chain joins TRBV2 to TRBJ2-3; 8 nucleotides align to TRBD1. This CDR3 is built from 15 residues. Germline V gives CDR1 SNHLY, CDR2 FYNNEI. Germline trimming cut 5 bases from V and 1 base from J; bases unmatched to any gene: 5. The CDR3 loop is CASSSETGGTDTQYF. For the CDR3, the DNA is TGTGCCAGCAGTTCTGAGACAGGGGGCACAGATACGCAGTATTTT.

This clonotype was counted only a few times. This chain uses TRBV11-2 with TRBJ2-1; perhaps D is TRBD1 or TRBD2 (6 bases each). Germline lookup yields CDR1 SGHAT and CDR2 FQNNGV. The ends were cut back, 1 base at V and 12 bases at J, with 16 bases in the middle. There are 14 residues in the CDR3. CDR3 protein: CASSLAGAPPGQFF. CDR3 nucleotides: TGTGCCAGCAGCTTAGCGGGGGCCCCGCCGGGGCAGTTCTTC. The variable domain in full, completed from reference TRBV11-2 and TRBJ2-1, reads EAGVAQSPRYKIIEKRQSVAFWCNPISGHATLYWYQQILGQGPKLLIQFQNNGVVDDSQLPKDRFSAERLKGVDSTLKIQPAKLEDSAVYLCASSLAGAPPGQFFGPGTRLTVL.

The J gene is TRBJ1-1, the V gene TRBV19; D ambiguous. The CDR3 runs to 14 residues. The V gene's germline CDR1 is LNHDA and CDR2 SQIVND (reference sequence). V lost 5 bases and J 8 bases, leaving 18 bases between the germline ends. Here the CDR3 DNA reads TGTGCCAGTAGTCCCAGGCGGGAGCGTCGGGAAGCTTTCTTT. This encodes CASSPRRERREAFF.

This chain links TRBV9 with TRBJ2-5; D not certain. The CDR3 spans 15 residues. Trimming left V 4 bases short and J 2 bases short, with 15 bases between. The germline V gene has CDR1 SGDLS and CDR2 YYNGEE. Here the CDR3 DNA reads TGTGCCAGCAGCCCTGGGTCCGTTCGTCAAGAGACCCAGTACTTC. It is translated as CASSPGSVRQETQYF.

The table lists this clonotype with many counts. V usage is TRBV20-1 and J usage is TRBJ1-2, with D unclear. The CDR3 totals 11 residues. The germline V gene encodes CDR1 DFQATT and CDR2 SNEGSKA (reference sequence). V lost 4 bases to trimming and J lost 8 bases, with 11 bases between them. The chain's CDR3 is CSAIGLNGYTF. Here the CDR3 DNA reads TGCAGTGCTATCGGACTGAACGGCTACACCTTC.